This T cell receptor beta chain originates from a study of shared clonotypes between healthy human individuals. The CDR3 contains 15 residues. Looked up from germline, CDR1 is LGHNA and CDR2 is YSLEER. V was cut by 4 bases and J by 2 bases, with 14 bases left in between. For each subset, genomic DNA was distributed in equal portions over several immunoSEQ plates. Using immunoSEQ multiplex PCR, the repertoire was profiled, and TCRdb retains in-frame clones only, with some absent. This sample has around 2,100,000 clones; about 95% occur once, and the top ten carry 1% to 1.5%. CD45RO-negative cells were positively selected for CCR7, leaving out terminally differentiated effector memory CD45RA+ cells. To note about this clone: The antigen remains undetermined.

Findings of the study overall: The small donor group covered limited genetic and exposure diversity. Naive CD4 clonotypes overlapped across a handful of donors at approximately 5.3%. Exclusively blood specimens were collected; tissue repertoires likely differ.

The receptor comes from a man younger than 30 in good health. Source material: naive CD8+ T cells sorted from blood. The V gene is TRBV4-3, the J gene TRBJ1-2, with D perhaps TRBD1 (5 bases). CDR3 in amino acids: CASSPGRGINYGYTF. CDR3 in DNA: TGCGCCAGCAGCCCAGGGCGCGGGATAAACTATGGCTACACCTTC.